The TCR beta chain under discussion was sequenced for a study of blood T cell repertoires in COVID-19. Study in general: Acute-phase and convalescent COVID-19 samples originated in the United States, Italy and Spain. T cells, B-cell-depleted T cells, or PBMCs provided the cDNA or gDNA that served as material.

Germline V CDR1 and CDR2: MNHEY, SMNVEV (reference sequence). This CDR3 comprises 16 residues. Trimming removed 6 bases from V and 3 bases from J; junction bases left unmatched: 5. The repertoire was sequenced with immunoSEQ multiplex PCR; TCRdb's copy has only in-frame clones and lacks some. The sample has around 300,000 clones, 80% to 90% seen once; the top ten hold 1%. The rearrangement uses TRBV27 and TRBJ2-3; 14 nucleotides match TRBD2. The receptor was derived from a man over 45 with active or convalescent COVID-19. The specimen sequenced was peripheral blood. This CDR3 reads CASRGTSGSFTDTQYF. DNA of the CDR3: TGTGCCAGCAGGGGGACTAGCGGGAGTTTTACAGATACGCAGTATTTT.